Presented here are 21 T cell receptor beta chains from one specimen sequenced in a study of blood T cell repertoires in COVID-19. The table came from immunoSEQ multiplex PCR; TCRdb's copy has only in-frame clones and leaves some out. The sample carries 250,000 to 300,000 clones, nearly 90% recorded once. Sequencing was done on a sample of peripheral blood. These receptors were obtained from a woman aged 60-75 years with COVID-19, enrolled during active disease.

The V call is TRBV19, the J call TRBJ1-5; 8 bases fit TRBD1. The CDR3 has 15 amino acids. Losses at the gene ends were 0 bases for V and 6 bases for J; bases not matched to a gene: 4. Germline loops: CDR1 LNHDA, CDR2 SQIVND (reference sequence). CDR3 bases: TGTGCCAGTAGTATAGACAGGGGGCTTGGTCAGCCCCAGCATTTT. Its translation: CASSIDRGLGQPQHF.

The V call is TRBV12-3 or TRBV12-4, the J call TRBJ2-2; D gene ambiguous. The CDR3 covers 12 residues. V lost 8 bases to trimming and J lost 7 bases, with 11 bases between them. The CDR3 nucleotides are TGTGCCAGCCACACAGTGGGCGGGGAGCTGTTTTTT. Translation gives CASHTVGGELFF.

The chain couples TRBV2 to TRBJ1-2; possibly TRBD1 for D (6 bases). Trimming pared 6 bases from V and 8 bases from J, leaving 10 bases between. The CDR3 has 11 amino acids. The germline V gene encodes CDR1 SNHLY and CDR2 FYNNEI. The CDR3 loop is CASSTGIGYTF. Here the CDR3 DNA reads TGTGCCAGCAGCACAGGGATCGGCTACACCTTC.

In this sample, this clone turned up a few times. The V call is TRBV24-1, the J call TRBJ1-3; D is uncertain. Germline CDR1 reads KGHDR; CDR2 reads SFDVKD. Trimming pared 0 bases from V and 8 bases from J, leaving 10 bases between. The length of the CDR3 is 14 residues. The CDR3 region is CATSDLAGVHTIYF. The CDR3 DNA reads as TGTGCCACCAGTGATTTGGCCGGGGTACACACCATATATTTT.

This rearrangement joins TRBV19 to TRBJ1-2, with D perhaps matching TRBD1 (5 bases). Germline V lookup: CDR1 LNHDA, CDR2 SQIVND (reference sequence). V was clipped by 8 bases and J by 7 bases, with 14 bases between them. The CDR3 has 12 amino acids. CDR3 coding DNA: TGTGCCAGTGGAGGCAGGGAGGGTGGCTACACCTTC. It yields the protein CASGGREGGYTF.

This chain joins TRBV13 and TRBJ1-2; TRBD1 might be the D (5 bases). With 10 bases removed from V and 9 bases from J, the gap between germline ends came to 21 bases. The CDR3 length is 13 residues. Germline assignment: CDR1 PRHDT and CDR2 FYEKMQ (reference sequence). The CDR3 spells CATLRGELYRYTF. The CDR3 nucleotides are TGTGCCACGCTTCGGGGGGAATTGTACCGCTACACCTTC.

The chain carries TRBV19 and TRBJ2-3, with 7 bases aligning to TRBD1. CDR1 LNHDA and CDR2 SQIVND come from the germline V gene (reference sequence). J was trimmed by 6 bases and V by 5 bases; bases with no gene match: 11. This CDR3 is built from 15 residues. CDR3 sequence: CASSSRTGPADTQYF. DNA of the CDR3: TGTGCCAGTAGTTCCCGGACAGGCCCCGCTGATACGCAGTATTTT.

J is TRBJ1-1 and V is TRBV10-2; weak D call: TRBD1 (6 bases). The germline CDR1 and CDR2 sequences are WSHSY and SAAADI. Trimming removed 3 bases from V and 1 base from J, with 9 bases in between. This CDR3 region has 14 residues. As DNA, the CDR3 is TGCGCCAGCAGTGACCAGACAGGGAACACTGAAGCTTTCTTT. Its protein product is CASSDQTGNTEAFF.

Worth noting for this clone: The same CDR3 can be traced to other DNA sequences in this sample. The rearrangement uses TRBV18 and TRBJ1-2; 7 bases map to TRBD1. CDR1 and CDR2 (germline): KGHSH, LQKENI. The CDR3 is 14 residues long. Unmatched junction bases numbered 3, after V lost 3 bases and J lost 2 bases. In nucleotides, the CDR3 is TGTGCCAGCTCACCGCCGGGACAGAACTATGGCTACACCTTC. This translates into CASSPPGQNYGYTF.

The chain couples TRBV4-3 to TRBJ1-2; a weak D match, TRBD1 (6 bases). The CDR3 consists of 13 residues. The V gene's germline CDR1 is LGHNA and CDR2 YSLEER. V gave up 1 base and J gave up 7 bases, with 10 bases separating them. The CDR3 bases are TGCGCCAGCAGCCAAGTGGGGACATCTGGCTACACCTTC. Translation: CASSQVGTSGYTF.

The chain employs TRBV19 and TRBJ1-2; 8 bases are shared with TRBD1. There are 14 residues in the CDR3. Germline CDR1 is LNHDA and CDR2 is SQIVND (reference sequence). J lost 7 bases, V lost 1 base, and 5 bases had no gene match. This CDR3 reads CASSIARGLGGYTF. The CDR3, as DNA: TGTGCCAGTAGTATAGCCAGGGGGCTTGGTGGCTACACCTTC. Combining the CDR3 with reference TRBV19 and TRBJ1-2 gives the whole variable domain DGGITQSPKYLFRKEGQNVTLSCEQNLNHDAMYWYRQDPGQGLRLIYYSQIVNDFQKGDIAEGYSVSREKKESFPLTVTSAQKNPTAFYLCASSIARGLGGYTFGSGTRLTVV.

The chain couples TRBV29-1 to TRBJ1-1; 7 nucleotides align to TRBD1. There are 12 residues in the CDR3. Germline loops: CDR1 SQVTM, CDR2 ANQGSEA. The V and J ends lost 6 bases and 5 bases, in that order; junction bases with no gene match: 6. The CDR3 DNA sequence: TGCAGCGTCCAACAGGGGCGGACTGAAGCTTTCTTT. It encodes CSVQQGRTEAFF. The full variable domain, rest sourced from reference TRBV29-1 and TRBJ1-1, is SAVISQKPSRDICQRGTSLTIQCQVDSQVTMMFWYRQQPGQSLTLIATANQGSEATYESGFVIDKFPISRPNLTFSTLTVSNMSPEDSSIYLCSVQQGRTEAFFGQGTRLTVV.

V usage is TRBV24-1 and J usage is TRBJ2-1; 9 bases are a match to TRBD1. Trimming removed 3 bases from V and 8 bases from J; junction bases left unmatched: 7. The CDR3 runs to 15 residues. The germline CDR1 and CDR2 sequences are KGHDR and SFDVKD. The CDR3 loop reads CATSDPGQGRDEQFF. CDR3 in DNA: TGTGCCACCAGTGATCCGGGACAGGGTAGGGATGAGCAGTTCTTC.

V gene TRBV6-5 combines with J gene TRBJ2-7; D unresolved. The germline V gene has CDR1 MNHEY and CDR2 SVGAGI. V was clipped by 10 bases and J by 7 bases, with 17 bases between them. The length of the CDR3 is 12 residues. CDR3 nucleotides: TGTGCCACTATAAGCGACTCCTCAGAGCAGTACTTC. This gives the protein CATISDSSEQYF.

This clone was seen a few times. The CDR3 DNA is TGTGCCAGTACTAGGGACAGGGTAGCCTATAATTCACCCCTCCACTTT. It specifies CASTRDRVAYNSPLHF. The rearrangement links TRBV19 to TRBJ1-6; 9 bases match TRBD1. The CDR3 covers 16 residues. The germline CDR1 and CDR2 sequences are LNHDA and SQIVND (reference sequence). V shed 7 bases and J 2 bases; nucleotides not matched to a gene: 6.

The rearrangement joins TRBV19 to TRBJ2-1; 7 nucleotides match TRBD1. V shed 9 bases, J shed 5 bases, and the junction held 7 bases outside the gene matches. This CDR3 comprises 13 residues. The germline gives CDR1 LNHDA, CDR2 SQIVND (reference sequence). DNA for the CDR3: TGTGCCAGCCGCCGGGACAGCAACAATGAGCAGTTCTTC. Residues: CASRRDSNNEQFF.

In this sample, this clone turned up once. This rearrangement joins TRBV29-1 to TRBJ2-7, with TRBD1 matching 11 bases. Trimming at V came to 4 bases and at J to 5 bases, leaving 4 bases not matched to a gene. This CDR3 has 13 amino acids. Germline CDR1 SQVTM, CDR2 ANQGSEA. In nucleotides, the CDR3 is TGCAGCGTTGGGGACAGGGGGTTGAACGAGCAGTACTTC. Amino acid sequence: CSVGDRGLNEQYF.

The chain has TRBV5-1 and TRBJ1-2; tentatively, D is TRBD1 (5 bases). Germline loops: CDR1 SGHRS, CDR2 YFSETQ. There are 15 residues in the CDR3. V was clipped by 8 bases and J by 0 bases, with 17 bases between them. Here the CDR3 reads CARSDRSGSNYGYTF. The CDR3 DNA reads TGCGCCAGATCAGACAGAAGCGGGTCTAACTATGGCTACACCTTC. The entire variable domain, with the rest obtained from reference TRBV5-1 and TRBJ1-2, is as follows: KAGVTQTPRYLIKTRGQQVTLSCSPISGHRSVSWYQQTPGQGLQFLFEYFSETQRNKGNFPGRFSGRQFSNSRSEMNVSTLELGDSALYLCARSDRSGSNYGYTFGSGTRLTVV.

CDR3 in amino acids: CASSFGTGPYEQYF. In DNA, the CDR3 is TGTGCCAGCAGCTTTGGGACAGGTCCCTACGAGCAGTACTTC. The chain recombines TRBV7-6 with TRBJ2-7; TRBD1 agrees at 8 bases. Unmatched junction bases numbered 3, after V lost 3 bases and J lost 2 bases. There are 14 residues in the CDR3. Germline CDR1 and CDR2: SGHVS and FNYEAQ. Based on the CDR3 plus reference TRBV7-6 and TRBJ2-7, the full variable domain is GAGVSQSPRYKVTKRGQDVALRCDPISGHVSLYWYRQALGQGPEFLTYFNYEAQQDKSGLPNDRFSAERPEGSISTLTIQRTEQRDSAMYRCASSFGTGPYEQYFGPGTRLTVT.

The rearrangement uses TRBV23-1 and TRBJ2-1; 14 bases align to TRBD2. TRBV23-1 is flagged as an ORF with uncertain function. V lost 11 bases, J lost 5 bases, and 17 bases stayed unmatched. The length of the CDR3 is 18 residues. The CDR3 sequence: CAGLRTSGGRWSNNEQFF. The CDR3 DNA is TGCGCCGGATTACGGACTAGCGGGGGGCGTTGGTCGAACAATGAGCAGTTCTTC.

The chain uses TRBV27 and TRBJ1-1; tentative D call: TRBD1 (6 bases). Between the trimmed V and J ends, which lost 6 bases and 0 bases, there was a span of 20 bases. The CDR3 spans 17 residues. Per germline, CDR1 MNHEY and CDR2 SMNVEV (reference sequence). The CDR3 nucleotides read TGTGCCAGCAGACCCGAGGGGGTGAAGGAATTGAACACTGAAGCTTTCTTT. It translates to CASRPEGVKELNTEAFF.